A single sample gave rise to the 29 T cell receptor beta chains below, sequenced in a study of blood T cell repertoires in COVID-19. The data were produced by immunoSEQ multiplex PCR, yet TCRdb's version contains in-frame clones alone and is incomplete. Found here are just under 350,000 clones, 87% of them singletons; the top ten hold 6% to 7%. The source material was peripheral blood. The receptor source for this set is a woman aged 45-65 years with COVID-19, enrolled during active disease.

The chain carries TRBV29-1 and TRBJ2-2, with TRBD2 matching over 13 bases. Looked up from germline, CDR1 is SQVTM and CDR2 is ANQGSEA. The CDR3 is 15 residues long. V lost 3 bases to trimming and J lost 5 bases; unmatched junction nucleotides: 3. This CDR3 is CSVEGLAGTTGELFF. In DNA form, the CDR3 reads TGCAGCGTTGAGGGACTAGCGGGGACTACCGGGGAGCTGTTTTTT.

The chain joins TRBV11-2 to TRBJ2-2; D remains ambiguous. Germline-derived CDR1 and CDR2 are SGHAT and FQNNGV. The CDR3 length is 15 residues. V was pared by 1 base and J by 3 bases, with 9 bases between. CDR3 in amino acids: CASSLVIADTGELFF. The CDR3, as DNA: TGTGCCAGCAGCTTAGTAATAGCCGACACCGGGGAGCTGTTTTTT.

The rearrangement uses TRBV2 and TRBJ2-2, with unresolved D. The CDR3 has 15 residues. Germline V lookup: CDR1 SNHLY, CDR2 FYNNEI. The V end was cut by 0 bases, the J end by 8 bases, with 13 bases between. CDR3 bases: TGTGCCAGCAGTGAAGCCGCCTTTTCCAGGGGGGAGCTGTTTTTT. Its protein product is CASSEAAFSRGELFF.

CDR3 amino acids: CSATGSTEAFF. CDR3 nucleotide sequence: TGCAGTGCAACAGGGAGCACTGAAGCTTTCTTT. This rearrangement joins TRBV20-1 to TRBJ1-1, with a tentative D call TRBD1 (6 bases). Per the germline V gene, CDR1 is DFQATT and CDR2 is SNEGSKA (reference sequence). CDR3 size: 11 residues. V was pared by 6 bases and J by 4 bases, with 9 bases between.

This chain links TRBV30 with TRBJ1-5; D not resolved. V was clipped by 2 bases and J by 7 bases, with 18 bases between them. CDR1 and CDR2 (germline): GTSNPN, SVGIG (reference sequence). This CDR3 comprises 15 residues. The CDR3, as DNA: TGTGCCTGGAGTACTTCCGCAGGAGGGTACCAGCCCCAGCATTTT. This encodes CAWSTSAGGYQPQHF.

This chain joins TRBV6-1 and TRBJ2-2, with 14 bases identical to TRBD2. Germline CDR1 reads MNHNS; CDR2 reads SASEGT. J gave up 8 bases and V 5 bases, and 7 bases lay outside the gene matches. The CDR3 is 16 residues long. CDR3 sequence reads: CASSKGTSGSRGELFF. The CDR3 coding sequence is TGTGCCAGCAGTAAAGGGACTAGCGGGAGCCGAGGGGAGCTGTTTTTT.

This chain connects TRBV7-2 to TRBJ1-1, with D hard to call. V was trimmed by 8 bases and J by 1 base, leaving 2 bases between them. CDR3 length equals 10 residues. CDR1 and CDR2 (germline): SGHTA, FQGNSA. The CDR3 DNA follows: TGTGCCAGCCGGAACACTGAAGCTTTCTTT. Protein: CASRNTEAFF.

The chain combines TRBV6-5 with TRBJ1-6; D is unresolved. This CDR3 is 13 amino acids long. V lost 6 bases to trimming and J lost 10 bases, with 13 bases between them. Germline V gene sequence: CDR1 MNHEY, CDR2 SVGAGI. The CDR3 DNA reads as TGTGCCAGCAGGTTTGGCTTCGGGTCACCCCTCCACTTT. Translated, it gives CASRFGFGSPLHF.

The V and J genes are TRBV2 and TRBJ2-3; D may be TRBD1 (8 bases). The V end lost 6 bases, the J end lost 3 bases, and 13 bases lay between the germline ends. The germline gives CDR1 SNHLY, CDR2 FYNNEI. CDR3 length equals 14 residues. This CDR3 reads CASSGQGGTDTQYF. In DNA, the CDR3 is TGTGCCAGCAGCGGACAGGGAGGGACAGATACGCAGTATTTT.

This clone was seen only once. This sequence joins TRBV27 and TRBJ1-2; 7 bases align to TRBD1. Germline trimming cut 6 bases from V and 1 base from J; bases unmatched to any gene: 8. CDR3 length: 15 amino acids. Germline V CDR1 and CDR2: MNHEY, SMNVEV (reference sequence). Here the CDR3 DNA reads TGTGCCAGCAGGGCACCACAGGGGAATAACTATGGCTACACCTTC. Translating gives CASRAPQGNNYGYTF.

This clone has just a few counts. The V call is TRBV5-1, the J call TRBJ1-1; 7 bases agree with TRBD1. Germline V gene data show CDR1 as SGHRS and CDR2 as YFSETQ. CDR3 length: 14 residues. After removal of 4 bases from V and 3 bases from J, the junction contained 6 bases not matched to a gene. The CDR3 spells CASSRTGQHTEAFF. CDR3 in DNA: TGCGCCAGCAGCAGGACAGGACAGCACACTGAAGCTTTCTTT.

The genes are TRBV29-1 and TRBJ2-1; D perhaps matches TRBD2 (6 bases). Looked up from germline, CDR1 is SQVTM and CDR2 is ANQGSEA. With 3 bases removed from V and 0 bases from J, the gap between germline ends came to 6 bases. The CDR3 has 13 amino acids. The CDR3 DNA follows: TGCAGCGTTGAGGGGGGCTCCTACAATGAGCAGTTCTTC. Translated, it gives CSVEGGSYNEQFF.

The gene calls are TRBV27 and TRBJ1-1; D is unresolved. Trimming took off 1 base at V and 0 bases at J, with 9 bases between the two ends. Germline V CDR1 and CDR2: MNHEY, SMNVEV (reference sequence). The CDR3 sequence is 15 residues long. As DNA, the CDR3 is TGTGCCAGCAGTTTATACGGGAGTCTGAACACTGAAGCTTTCTTT. It encodes CASSLYGSLNTEAFF.

This rearrangement joins TRBV5-3 to TRBJ1-2, with 7 bases lining up with TRBD1. TRBV5-3 is an open reading frame, and its role is uncertain. The CDR3 has 16 amino acids. The junction had 10 bases not matched to a gene; V was cut back by 4 bases and J by 1 base. The CDR3 DNA is TGTGCCAGAAGCAGGGACCGGGACAGCTATAACTATGGCTACACCTTC. It codes for CARSRDRDSYNYGYTF.

The table lists this clone with a count of one. V and J are TRBV6-5 and TRBJ1-2; 8 nucleotides match TRBD1. Trimming at V came to 5 bases and at J to 0 bases, leaving 5 bases not matched to a gene. Looked up from germline, CDR1 is MNHEY and CDR2 is SVGAGI. CDR3 length: 15 amino acids. The DNA of the CDR3 is TGTGCCAGCAGTCCGACAGGGGTAGCTAACTATGGCTACACCTTC. Amino acid sequence: CASSPTGVANYGYTF.

The V gene is TRBV29-1, the J gene TRBJ1-1; no reliable D call. The V end lost 1 base, the J end lost 3 bases, and 33 bases lay between the germline ends. Germline CDR1 and CDR2: SQVTM and ANQGSEA. The CDR3 contains 21 residues. CDR3 amino acids: CSVEGLDPASTDYNPHTEAFF. The CDR3 bases are TGCAGCGTTGAAGGGCTGGATCCCGCCTCGACGGACTATAACCCCCACACTGAAGCTTTCTTT.

This clone was observed a few times. J is TRBJ2-7 and V is TRBV19; 9 bases are a match to TRBD1. Trimming took 4 bases from V and 2 from J; bases not matched to a gene: 9. Germline loops: CDR1 LNHDA, CDR2 SQIVND (reference sequence). CDR3 length equals 16 residues. The CDR3 is CASSTSRTGAAYEQYF. The CDR3 DNA reads TGTGCCAGTAGTACCTCCAGGACAGGGGCCGCCTACGAGCAGTACTTC.

The V gene is TRBV29-1, the J gene TRBJ2-5, with D possibly TRBD2 on 7 matching bases. Looked up from germline, CDR1 is SQVTM and CDR2 is ANQGSEA. V lost 6 bases and J 4 bases, leaving 15 bases between the germline ends. CDR3 length: 13 residues. The CDR3 coding sequence is TGCAGCGTCGACCGGGGGGCTTTAGAGACCCAGTACTTC. Protein sequence: CSVDRGALETQYF.

The chain carries TRBV19 and TRBJ2-7, with 7 positions matching TRBD1. CDR1 is LNHDA and CDR2 is SQIVND in the germline V gene (reference sequence). The V and J ends lost 9 bases and 2 bases, in that order; junction bases with no gene match: 7. The CDR3 is made up of 13 amino acids. In DNA, the CDR3 is TGTGCCAGCCGCCGGGACAGAGCCTACGAGCAGTACTTC. Translation: CASRRDRAYEQYF.

The chain uses TRBV30 and TRBJ1-6, with D tentatively TRBD1 (6 bases). The V gene's germline CDR1 is GTSNPN and CDR2 SVGIG (reference sequence). The V and J ends lost 8 bases and 9 bases respectively, with 26 bases between them. The CDR3 consists of 16 residues. The CDR3 protein is CAGGGDWQGPSSPLHF. Written as DNA, the CDR3 is TGTGCCGGGGGCGGCGACTGGCAGGGGCCTAGTTCACCCCTCCACTTT. Filled out from reference TRBV30 and TRBJ1-6, the complete variable domain reads SQTIHQWPATLVQPVGSPLSLECTVEGTSNPNLYWYRQAAGRGLQLLFYSVGIGQISSEVPQNLSASRPQDRQFILSSKKLLLSDSGFYLCAGGGDWQGPSSPLHFGNGTRLTVT.

This clone has only one observation. The chain employs TRBV29-1 and TRBJ2-7; 9 positions agree with TRBD1. Germline CDR1 SQVTM, CDR2 ANQGSEA. The CDR3 extends over 13 amino acids. Trimming removed 6 bases from V and 4 bases from J; junction bases left unmatched: 7. The DNA of the CDR3 is TGCAGCGTCCTGGGACAGGGTTTTTACGAGCAGTACTTC. Protein sequence: CSVLGQGFYEQYF.

The V and J genes are TRBV24-1 and TRBJ1-5; D not certain. The CDR3 consists of 15 residues. From germline, CDR1 is KGHDR and CDR2 SFDVKD. Trimming stripped 0 bases from V and 2 bases from J, with 7 bases between. CDR3 coding DNA: TGTGCCACCAGTGATTTGACAGTACGCAATCAGCCCCAGCATTTT. Protein sequence: CATSDLTVRNQPQHF.

The chain joins TRBV3-1 (or the pseudogene TRBV3-2) to TRBJ2-4; D is uncertain. Germline V gives CDR1 LGHDT, CDR2 YNNKEL (reference sequence). CDR3 length: 15 amino acids. V was shortened by 4 bases and J by 1 base, with 11 bases between the two germline ends. The DNA for the CDR3 is TGTGCCAGCAGCCCCAACGGGTGGGCCAAAAACATTCAGTACTTC. The encoded protein is CASSPNGWAKNIQYF.

This clone was counted once. This chain connects TRBV5-1 to TRBJ2-7, with TRBD2 identical over 10 bases. The V gene's germline CDR1 is SGHRS and CDR2 YFSETQ. V was clipped by 3 bases and J by 1 base; unmatched bases: 4. CDR3 length equals 15 residues. DNA for the CDR3: TGCGCCAGCAGCTACAGACTAGCGGGTTCCTACGAGCAGTACTTC. Amino acids: CASSYRLAGSYEQYF.

The rearrangement links TRBV18 to TRBJ2-7, with a tentative D call TRBD1 (6 bases). This CDR3 has 15 amino acids. Trimming pared 2 bases from V and 1 base from J, leaving 12 bases between. Germline loops: CDR1 KGHSH, CDR2 LQKENI. CDR3 coding DNA: TGTGCCAGCTCACCATCCAGGGGTATGTCCTACGAGCAGTACTTC. Translation gives CASSPSRGMSYEQYF.

V usage is TRBV7-9 and J usage is TRBJ2-2; 7 bases match TRBD1. The germline V gene has CDR1 SEHNR and CDR2 FQNEAQ (reference sequence). The CDR3 covers 14 residues. V shed 11 bases and J 0 bases; nucleotides not matched to a gene: 6. The CDR3 protein is CAGRQGPNTGELFF. CDR3 nucleotides: TGTGCCGGAAGACAGGGCCCGAACACCGGGGAGCTGTTTTTT.

The chain carries TRBV19 and TRBJ2-7; TRBD2 might be the D (6 bases). The germline V gene has CDR1 LNHDA and CDR2 SQIVND (reference sequence). CDR3 length equals 15 residues. V lost 1 base and J lost 3, with 13 bases in between. CDR3 amino acids: CASSIAAGRGYEQYF. In DNA form, the CDR3 reads TGTGCCAGTAGTATAGCTGCGGGGCGCGGCTACGAGCAGTACTTC. The whole variable domain, filled in from reference TRBV19 and TRBJ2-7, reads DGGITQSPKYLFRKEGQNVTLSCEQNLNHDAMYWYRQDPGQGLRLIYYSQIVNDFQKGDIAEGYSVSREKKESFPLTVTSAQKNPTAFYLCASSIAAGRGYEQYFGPGTRLTVT.

The rearrangement uses TRBV6-5 and TRBJ2-7, with 8 bases matching TRBD2. Germline V CDR1 and CDR2: MNHEY, SVGAGI. The CDR3 totals 15 residues. The trim removed 2 bases at V and 2 bases at J, leaving 5 bases unmatched. In DNA, the CDR3 is TGTGCCAGCAGTTACAACGCGGGAGGCCCCTACGAGCAGTACTTC. This sequence encodes CASSYNAGGPYEQYF.

The rearrangement links TRBV2 to TRBJ1-3; D is unresolved. This CDR3 region has 12 residues. Looked up from germline, CDR1 is SNHLY and CDR2 is FYNNEI. The CDR3 region has the DNA TGTGCGGAGAGGAGGTCTGGAAACACCATATATTTT. It yields the protein CAERRSGNTIYF.